These T cell receptor beta chains were read from a single sample in a study of OX40 agonist ivuxolimab in advanced cancers. The data were produced by immunoSEQ multiplex PCR, yet TCRdb's version contains in-frame clones alone and is incomplete. The table shows around 95,000 clones, with 90% occurring only once. Source: CD4+ or CD8+ T cells sorted from blood, taken in a trial of the OX40 agonist ivuxolimab. These receptors were obtained from an adult with an advanced solid tumor such as melanoma, head and neck, liver or kidney cancer. Each CDR3 is given with its conserved first and last residue. A D gene is named only where the DNA matches it firmly. The size field is filled for only some rows; it gives once, few, many or a size class.

V gene	J gene	clone size	D gene	CDR3 DNA	CDR3 protein
TRBV18	TRBJ2-5	-	-	TGTGCCAGCTCAGACAAAGAGACCCAGTACTTC	CASSDKETQYF
TRBV30	TRBJ2-7	-	TRBD2	TGTGCCTGGAGTGCTAGCGGGACTTCCTACGAGCAGTACTTC	CAWSASGTSYEQYF
TRBV5-4	TRBJ1-6	-	TRBD1	TGTGCCAGCAGGACCACCGGGACAGATAATTCACCCCTCCACTTT	CASRTTGTDNSPLHF
TRBV5-1	TRBJ1-2	-	TRBD1	TGCGCCAGCAGCTTCAGGCCCGGGACAGGGGGCTTGGGTGGCTACACCTTC	CASSFRPGTGGLGGYTF
TRBV30	TRBJ1-6	-	TRBD1	TGTGCCTTTCGGACAGGGAGTAATTCACCCCTCCACTTT	CAFRTGSNSPLHF
TRBV2	TRBJ2-5	-	TRBD1	TGTGCCAGCAGTGGGGGGAGACAGGGGCAAGAGACCCAGTACTTC	CASSGGRQGQETQYF
TRBV7-3	TRBJ2-2	-	-	TGTGCCAGCAGCTTGGGACGGAACACCGGGGAGCTGTTTTTT	CASSLGRNTGELFF
TRBV6-1	TRBJ2-2	-	TRBD1	TGTGCCAGCAGTGAATATCGGACAGGGGTGAGGGGATCGAACACCGGGGAGCTGTTTTTT	CASSEYRTGVRGSNTGELFF
TRBV5-1	TRBJ2-7	once	-	TGCGCCAGCAGCGGCGGGACTCTCGGCACCTACGAGCAGTACTTC	CASSGGTLGTYEQYF
TRBV9	TRBJ2-7	-	-	TGTGCCAGCAGCGTAGCTGGCGGGGATTACGAGCAGTACTTC	CASSVAGGDYEQYF
TRBV5-4	TRBJ2-4	-	TRBD2	TGTGCCAGCAGCTTGGGACTAGCGGGAGTGGGAGCCAAAAACATTCAGTACTTC	CASSLGLAGVGAKNIQYF
TRBV29-1	TRBJ2-7	-	TRBD1	TGCAGCGTTGAAGTTCAGGGGGACGAGCAGTACTTC	CSVEVQGDEQYF
TRBV21-1	TRBJ2-7	-	-	TGTGCCAGCAGCAAGACTGTGAGCTCCTACGAGCAGTACTTC	CASSKTVSSYEQYF
TRBV18	TRBJ1-3	-	-	TGTGCCAGCTCACCACCTGGGATCCCATCGAGCTCTGGAAACACCATATATTTT	CASSPPGIPSSSGNTIYF
TRBV15	TRBJ2-2	-	-	TGTGCCACCAGCAGCGAATGGGGGGTTAGGGGCACCGGGGAGCTGTTTTTT	CATSSEWGVRGTGELFF
TRBV5-1	TRBJ1-4	-	-	TGCGCCAGCACCTCGGGGCTTAGCAATGAAAAACTGTTTTTT	CASTSGLSNEKLFF
TRBV5-1	TRBJ2-7	-	TRBD1	TGCGCCAGCAGCTTGGCCCCGGGACAGGGCGTCCGGCAGTACTTC	CASSLAPGQGVRQYF
TRBV7-3	TRBJ1-6	-	-	TGTGCCAGCAGCTTGTCCCCTACCTCTAATTCACCCCTCCACTTT	CASSLSPTSNSPLHF
TRBV25-1	TRBJ2-7	-	-	TGTGCCAGCAGTCGGTTCTACGAGCAGTACTTC	CASSRFYEQYF
TRBV2	TRBJ2-3	-	-	TGTGCCAGCAGTGATTTAGATACGCAGTATTTT	CASSDLDTQYF
TRBV2	TRBJ1-5	-	-	TGTGCCAGCAGTGGCGGCCTCTGGGGGCAGCCCCAGCATTTT	CASSGGLWGQPQHF
TRBV7-9	TRBJ2-5	-	-	TGTGCCAGCAGCTTAGCGGGAGAGACCCAGTACTTC	CASSLAGETQYF
TRBV5-1	TRBJ1-2	-	TRBD1	TGCGCCAGCAGCTTGGCCGGGACAGGGTCACACTACACCTTC	CASSLAGTGSHYTF
TRBV9	TRBJ2-3	-	-	TGTGCCAGCAGCGCCACAGATACGCAGTATTTT	CASSATDTQYF
TRBV11-1	TRBJ2-7	-	TRBD2	TGTGCCAGCAGCTTCACTAGCGGGAGTCCCTACGAGCAGTACTTC	CASSFTSGSPYEQYF
TRBV29-1	TRBJ2-2	-	-	TGCAGCGTTGCCCTTCTAGCCGGGACAGGGGAGCTGTTTTTT	CSVALLAGTGELFF
TRBV15	TRBJ2-7	-	TRBD2	TGTGCCACCAGCACTGGGACTAGCGGGTACGAGCAGTACTTC	CATSTGTSGYEQYF
TRBV30	TRBJ1-2	-	-	TGTGCCTGGAGATCGGGGGGATACTATGGCTACACCTTC	CAWRSGGYYGYTF
TRBV5-1	TRBJ2-3	-	-	TGCGCCAGCAGCTTGGCCGCGGCAGGGCCCACAGATACGCAGTATTTT	CASSLAAAGPTDTQYF
TRBV9	TRBJ2-1	few	TRBD1	TGTGCCAGCAGCTCAGGAGGGAGGGACAGGGCCGCCGAGCAGTTCTTC	CASSSGGRDRAAEQFF
TRBV19	TRBJ2-1	-	-	TGTGCCAGTAGTATAGCACTCGACAATGAGCAGTTCTTC	CASSIALDNEQFF
TRBV13	TRBJ2-1	few	-	TGTGCCAGCAGCTTAGGCCTGGGCAGTGGAGGGTACAATGAGCAGTTCTTC	CASSLGLGSGGYNEQFF
TRBV7-9	TRBJ2-5	-	TRBD1	TGTGCCAGCAGCTTAGACAGGGGTGAAGAGACCCAGTACTTC	CASSLDRGEETQYF
TRBV13	TRBJ2-2	-	-	TGTGCCAGCAGCTTAGCTCTCGGGGAGCTGTTTTTT	CASSLALGELFF
TRBV5-4	TRBJ2-7	-	TRBD2	TGTGCCAGCAGCTTGGATGGTGGACTAGCGGGAGGAGAGCAGTACTTC	CASSLDGGLAGGEQYF
TRBV11-2	TRBJ2-1	-	-	TGTGCCAGCAGCTCTAGCTTGGTTCCCTACAATGAGCAGTTCTTC	CASSSSLVPYNEQFF
TRBV6-6	TRBJ2-7	-	-	TGTGCCAGCAGTTCAACTCGACAGGAGCGCTCCTACGAGCAGTACTTC	CASSSTRQERSYEQYF
TRBV6-5	TRBJ2-2	-	-	TGTGCCAGCAGTTCAGCCTCGAACACCGGGGAGCTGTTTTTT	CASSSASNTGELFF
TRBV5-1	TRBJ2-7	-	-	TGCGCCAGCAGCCCCCGGCAGGGGGGCTCCTACGAGCAGTACTTC	CASSPRQGGSYEQYF
TRBV6-1	TRBJ1-1	-	-	TGTGCCAGCAGAGAGGACAGAAACACTGAAGCTTTCTTT	CASREDRNTEAFF
TRBV6-1	TRBJ1-5	-	-	TGTGCCAGCAGTACAGAGGTTGGACCTAATCAGCCCCAGCATTTT	CASSTEVGPNQPQHF
TRBV7-6	TRBJ2-7	-	TRBD1	TGTGCCAGCAGCCGCGGGGCCGGGACAGGGGGCACGTACGAGCAGTACTTC	CASSRGAGTGGTYEQYF
TRBV10-3	TRBJ2-1	-	-	TGTGCCATCCGGGGCGGGGGCGCTCTGAATGAGCAGTTCTTC	CAIRGGGALNEQFF
TRBV28	TRBJ1-5	-	-	TGTGCCAGCAGTTTGGGAGGGGCGAGCAATCAGCCCCAGCATTTT	CASSLGGASNQPQHF
TRBV5-1	TRBJ1-5	-	-	TGCGCCAGCAGCTTGGTCGGGGGGCCGAGTCAGCCCCAGCATTTT	CASSLVGGPSQPQHF
TRBV9	TRBJ2-3	-	TRBD2	TGTGCCAGCAGCGTCCGTCCTAGCGGGAGTTCAGATACGCAGTATTTT	CASSVRPSGSSDTQYF
TRBV19	TRBJ2-2	-	-	TGTGCCAGTAGTCCGCGGACAGTTTTTGGGGCCGGGGAGCTGTTTTTT	CASSPRTVFGAGELFF
TRBV7-2	TRBJ1-1	-	TRBD1	TGTGCCAGCAGCCCCCGGGACAGGGGGCTATTGTACGCTTTCTTT	CASSPRDRGLLYAFF
TRBV5-1	TRBJ2-2	few	-	TGCGCCAGCAGCTTCGCAGGGCTTAACACCGGGGAGCTGTTTTTT	CASSFAGLNTGELFF
TRBV5-1	TRBJ2-7	few	TRBD2	TGCGCCAGCAGCCCTCGGGGGGGGTTCTCCTCCTACGAGCAGTACTTC	CASSPRGGFSSYEQYF
TRBV19	TRBJ1-2	-	-	TGTGCCAGCTACAGTCCAGGGAACTATGGCTACACCTTC	CASYSPGNYGYTF
TRBV28	TRBJ1-1	-	-	TGTGCCAGCAGTTCCCCCGCCCCGAGGGGCACAGCTTTCTTT	CASSSPAPRGTAFF
TRBV11-1	TRBJ2-7	-	TRBD2	TGTGCCAGCAGGCCCCGGACTAGCGGAGGATACGAGCAGTACTTC	CASRPRTSGGYEQYF
TRBV25-1	TRBJ1-2	-	TRBD1	TGTGCCAGCAGTGGAGGAGGGACAGACTACACCTTC	CASSGGGTDYTF
TRBV5-1	TRBJ2-3	-	TRBD1	TGCGCCAGCAGCCCGTGGGGACAGGGGACAGATACGCAGTATTTT	CASSPWGQGTDTQYF
TRBV19	TRBJ2-3	-	-	TGTGCCAGTAGTAGATCCCGGGCTCGCACAGATACGCAGTATTTT	CASSRSRARTDTQYF
TRBV4-2	TRBJ1-2	-	-	TGTGCCAGCAGCCAAGATAGGCTCCCGCTGGGGATATATGGCTACACCTTC	CASSQDRLPLGIYGYTF